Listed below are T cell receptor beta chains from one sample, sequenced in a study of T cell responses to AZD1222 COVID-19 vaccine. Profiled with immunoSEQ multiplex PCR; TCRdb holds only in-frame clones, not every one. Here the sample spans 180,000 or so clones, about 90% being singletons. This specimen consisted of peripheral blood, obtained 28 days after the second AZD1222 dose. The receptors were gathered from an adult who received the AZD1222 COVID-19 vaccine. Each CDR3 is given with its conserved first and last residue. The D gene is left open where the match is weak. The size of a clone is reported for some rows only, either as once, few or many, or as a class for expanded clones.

TGTGCCAGCACCGAGGGGGGGTGGGATACGCAGTATTTT	CASTEGGWDTQYF	TRBJ2-3	TRBV6-5	once	NA
TGTGCAAGTCGCTTATCCCGACAGGGGCCTAATGAAAAACTGTTTTTT	CASRLSRQGPNEKLFF	TRBJ1-4	TRBV12-2	NA	NA
TGTGCCAGCAGGACCTCGAACACTGAAGCTTTCTTT	CASRTSNTEAFF	TRBJ1-1	TRBV6-5	NA	NA
TGTGCCAGCAGTGATAGGCCGAAGGCTAACTATGGCTACACCTTC	CASSDRPKANYGYTF	TRBJ1-2	TRBV6-1	NA	NA
TGTGCCTGGAGTGTACCAGGGACAGGGAGGCATCAGCCCCAGCATTTT	CAWSVPGTGRHQPQHF	TRBJ1-5	TRBV30	NA	TRBD1
TGCGCCAGCAGCCCGGGGGGGACAGGGACCGGGGAGCTGTTTTTT	CASSPGGTGTGELFF	TRBJ2-2	TRBV5-1	NA	NA
TGTGCCAGTAGTCTCAGACCACAGGGAGTGGATGAAAAACTGTTTTTT	CASSLRPQGVDEKLFF	TRBJ1-4	TRBV19	NA	NA
TGCGCCAGCAGCCCCGGACAGGCCAATCAGCCCCAGCATTTT	CASSPGQANQPQHF	TRBJ1-5	TRBV5-1	NA	TRBD1
TGTGCCAGCTCACCGGTCAGCCAAGAGACCCAGTACTTC	CASSPVSQETQYF	TRBJ2-5	TRBV18	NA	NA
TGCACTGGAGATGGCTACACCTTC	CTGDGYTF	TRBJ1-2	TRBV20-1	NA	NA